This T cell receptor beta chain was recorded in a study of cytomegalovirus exposure and HLA in healthy donors. With 60 Vbeta and 13 Jbeta primers, the PCR was carried out. Clones were read by immunoSEQ multiplex PCR, and TCRdb kept only the in-frame ones, dropping some. The sample records 170,000 or so clones, 80% being singletons. Germline V lookup: CDR1 MDHEN, CDR2 SYDVKM. The CDR3 has 13 amino acids. V lost 8 bases to trimming and J lost 2 bases, with 12 bases between them. The origin of this receptor is a man between 25 and 39 years old in good health and CMV-seropositive. Sequencing was performed on PBMCs. The rearrangement joins TRBV28 to TRBJ2-5; the D gene is possibly TRBD2 (6 bases). Here the CDR3 reads CASVGGGQETQYF. The DNA of the CDR3 is TGTGCCAGCGTCGGGGGTGGGCAAGAGACCCAGTACTTC.